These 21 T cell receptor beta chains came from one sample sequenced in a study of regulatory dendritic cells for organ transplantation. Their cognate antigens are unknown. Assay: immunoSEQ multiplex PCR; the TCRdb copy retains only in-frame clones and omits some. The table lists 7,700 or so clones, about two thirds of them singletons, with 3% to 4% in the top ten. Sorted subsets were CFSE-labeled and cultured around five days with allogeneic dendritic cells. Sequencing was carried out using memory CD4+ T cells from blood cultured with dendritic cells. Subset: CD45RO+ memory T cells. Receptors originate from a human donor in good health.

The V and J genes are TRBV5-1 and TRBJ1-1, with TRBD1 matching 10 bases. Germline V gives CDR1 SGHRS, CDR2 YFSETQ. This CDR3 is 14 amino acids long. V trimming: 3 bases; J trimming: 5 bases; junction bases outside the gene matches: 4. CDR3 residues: CASSYGQGGTEAFF. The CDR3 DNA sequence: TGCGCCAGCAGCTATGGACAGGGGGGAACTGAAGCTTTCTTT.

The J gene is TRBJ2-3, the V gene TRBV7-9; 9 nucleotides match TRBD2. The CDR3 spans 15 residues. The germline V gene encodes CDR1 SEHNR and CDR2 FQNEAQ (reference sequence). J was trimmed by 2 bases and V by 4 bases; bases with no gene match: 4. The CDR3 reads CASSSAGGNTDTQYF. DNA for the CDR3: TGTGCCAGCAGCTCCGCGGGGGGGAACACAGATACGCAGTATTTT.

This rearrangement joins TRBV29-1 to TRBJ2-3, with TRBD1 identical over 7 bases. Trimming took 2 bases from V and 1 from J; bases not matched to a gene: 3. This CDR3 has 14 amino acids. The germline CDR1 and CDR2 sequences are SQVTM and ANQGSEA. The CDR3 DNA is TGCAGCGTTGAACGAGGGGGCCGCACAGATACGCAGTATTTT. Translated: CSVERGGRTDTQYF.

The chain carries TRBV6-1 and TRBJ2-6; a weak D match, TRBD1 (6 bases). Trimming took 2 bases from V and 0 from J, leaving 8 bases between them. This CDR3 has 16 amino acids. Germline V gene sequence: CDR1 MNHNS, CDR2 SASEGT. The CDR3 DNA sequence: TGTGCCAGCAGTGAAACAGGGAACTCTGGGGCCAACGTCCTGACTTTC. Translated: CASSETGNSGANVLTF.

CDR3 in DNA: TGTGCCAGCACCCTATTCGGACAGGGAAGAGAGACCCAGTACTTC. This encodes CASTLFGQGRETQYF. The chain carries TRBV6-1 and TRBJ2-5; 8 positions agree with TRBD1. The germline CDR1 and CDR2 sequences are MNHNS and SASEGT. With 7 bases clipped from V and 4 bases from J, the junction kept 11 bases outside the gene matches. CDR3 size: 15 residues.

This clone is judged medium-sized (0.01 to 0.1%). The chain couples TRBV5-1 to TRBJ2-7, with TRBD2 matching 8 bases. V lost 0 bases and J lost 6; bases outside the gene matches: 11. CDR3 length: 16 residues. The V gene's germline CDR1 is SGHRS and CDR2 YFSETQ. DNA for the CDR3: TGCGCCAGCAGCTTGGCCGGCGGGGGGCCGGGGTCCGAGCAGTACTTC. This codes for CASSLAGGGPGSEQYF.

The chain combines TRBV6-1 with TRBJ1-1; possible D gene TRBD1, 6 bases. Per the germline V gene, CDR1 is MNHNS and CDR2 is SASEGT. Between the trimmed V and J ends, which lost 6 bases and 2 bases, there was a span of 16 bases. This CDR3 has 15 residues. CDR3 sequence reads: CASRSQGQVNTEAFF. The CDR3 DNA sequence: TGTGCCAGCAGGTCCCAGGGACAAGTTAACACTGAAGCTTTCTTT.

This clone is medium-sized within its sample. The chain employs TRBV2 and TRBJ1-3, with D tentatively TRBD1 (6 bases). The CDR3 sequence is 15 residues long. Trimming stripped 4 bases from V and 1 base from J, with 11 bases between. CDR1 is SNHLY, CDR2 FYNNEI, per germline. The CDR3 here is CASSAQGNSGNTIYF. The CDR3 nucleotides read TGTGCCAGCAGTGCTCAGGGGAATTCTGGAAACACCATATATTTT.

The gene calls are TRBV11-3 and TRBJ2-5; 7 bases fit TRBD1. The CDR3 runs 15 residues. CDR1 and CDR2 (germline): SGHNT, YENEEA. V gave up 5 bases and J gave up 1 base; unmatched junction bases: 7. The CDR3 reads CASSADRAPQETQYF. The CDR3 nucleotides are TGTGCCAGCAGCGCCGACAGGGCTCCCCAAGAGACCCAGTACTTC. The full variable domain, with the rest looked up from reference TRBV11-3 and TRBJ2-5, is EAGVVQSPRYKIIEKKQPVAFWCNPISGHNTLYWYLQNLGQGPELLIRYENEEAVDDSQLPKDRFSAERLKGVDSTLKIQPAELGDSAVYLCASSADRAPQETQYFGPGTRLLVL.

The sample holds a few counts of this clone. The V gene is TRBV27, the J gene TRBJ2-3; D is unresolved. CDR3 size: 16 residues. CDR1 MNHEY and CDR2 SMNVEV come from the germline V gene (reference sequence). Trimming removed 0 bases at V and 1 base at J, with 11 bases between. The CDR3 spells CASSLSALGGTDTQYF. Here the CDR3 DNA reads TGTGCCAGCAGTTTATCGGCTCTAGGTGGCACAGATACGCAGTATTTT.

The CDR3 DNA sequence: TGCAGCGGCGACCTAGCGGGGGGGTCCTACAATGAGCAGTTCTTC. It codes for CSGDLAGGSYNEQFF. V and J are TRBV29-1 and TRBJ2-1, with TRBD2 identical over 12 bases. Germline V lookup: CDR1 SQVTM, CDR2 ANQGSEA. Trimming removed 7 bases from V and 1 base from J; junction bases left unmatched: 5. The CDR3 consists of 15 residues.

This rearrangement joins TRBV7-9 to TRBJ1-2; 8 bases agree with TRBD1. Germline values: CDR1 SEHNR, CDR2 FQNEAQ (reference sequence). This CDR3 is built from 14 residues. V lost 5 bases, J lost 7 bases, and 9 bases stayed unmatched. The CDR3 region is CASSADRGAVGYTF. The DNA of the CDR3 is TGTGCCAGCAGCGCCGACAGGGGTGCGGTTGGCTACACCTTC.

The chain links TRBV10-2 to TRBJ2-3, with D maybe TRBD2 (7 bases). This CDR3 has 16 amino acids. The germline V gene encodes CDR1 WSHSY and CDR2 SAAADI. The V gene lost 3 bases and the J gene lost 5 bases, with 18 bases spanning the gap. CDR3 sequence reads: CASSDSLGGGGDTQYF. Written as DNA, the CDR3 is TGCGCCAGCAGTGACTCCTTAGGGGGGGGTGGAGATACGCAGTATTTT.

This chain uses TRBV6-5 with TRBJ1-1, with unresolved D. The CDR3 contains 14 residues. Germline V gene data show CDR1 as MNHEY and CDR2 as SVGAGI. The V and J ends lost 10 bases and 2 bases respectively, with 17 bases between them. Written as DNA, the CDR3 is TGTGCCACCCGACCGGGAGGAGGAAACACTGAAGCTTTCTTT. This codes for CATRPGGGNTEAFF.

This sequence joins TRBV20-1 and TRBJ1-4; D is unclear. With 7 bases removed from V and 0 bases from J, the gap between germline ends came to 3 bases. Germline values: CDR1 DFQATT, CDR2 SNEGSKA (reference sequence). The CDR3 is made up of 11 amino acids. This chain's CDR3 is CSVATNEKLFF. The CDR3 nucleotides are TGCAGTGTCGCAACTAATGAAAAACTGTTTTTT.

The CDR3 DNA reads as TGTGCCAGCAGTGTTTGGACAGTCCGGAACACTGAAGCTTTCTTT. This sequence encodes CASSVWTVRNTEAFF. This rearrangement joins TRBV2 to TRBJ1-1, with TRBD1 as a possible D gene (6 bases). V gave up 4 bases and J gave up 1 base, with 13 bases separating them. CDR1 and CDR2 (germline): SNHLY, FYNNEI. This CDR3 has 15 amino acids.

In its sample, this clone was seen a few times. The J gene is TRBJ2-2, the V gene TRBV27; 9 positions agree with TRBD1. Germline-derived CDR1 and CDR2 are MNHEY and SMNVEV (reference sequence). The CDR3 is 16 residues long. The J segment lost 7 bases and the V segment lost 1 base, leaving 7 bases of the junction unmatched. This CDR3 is CASSLFGTGSIGELFF. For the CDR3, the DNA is TGTGCCAGCAGTTTATTCGGGACAGGGTCAATCGGGGAGCTGTTTTTT.

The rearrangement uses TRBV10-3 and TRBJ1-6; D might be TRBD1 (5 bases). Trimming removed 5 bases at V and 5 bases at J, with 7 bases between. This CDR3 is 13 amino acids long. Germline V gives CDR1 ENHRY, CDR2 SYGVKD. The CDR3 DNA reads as TGTGCCATCAGTTCGACAGATAATTCACCCCTCCACTTT. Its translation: CAISSTDNSPLHF.

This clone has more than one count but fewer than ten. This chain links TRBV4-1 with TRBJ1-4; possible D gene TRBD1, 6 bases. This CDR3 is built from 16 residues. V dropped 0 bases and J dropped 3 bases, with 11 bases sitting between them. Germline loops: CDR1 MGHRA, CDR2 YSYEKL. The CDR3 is CASSQDGRGPNEKLFF. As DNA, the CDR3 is TGCGCCAGCAGCCAAGATGGCAGGGGCCCTAATGAAAAACTGTTTTTT.

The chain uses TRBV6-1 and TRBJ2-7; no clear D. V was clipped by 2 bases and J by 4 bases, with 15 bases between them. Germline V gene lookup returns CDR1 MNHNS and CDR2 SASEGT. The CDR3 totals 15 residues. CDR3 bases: TGTGCCAGCAGTGAATCTCCTGGATCAGGATACGAGCAGTACTTC. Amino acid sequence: CASSESPGSGYEQYF.

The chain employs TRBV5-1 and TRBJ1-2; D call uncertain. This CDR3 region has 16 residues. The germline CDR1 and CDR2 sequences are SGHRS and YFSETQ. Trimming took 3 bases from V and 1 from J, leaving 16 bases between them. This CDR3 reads CASSSTTQTLNYGYTF. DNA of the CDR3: TGCGCCAGCAGCTCCACCACCCAAACTCTTAACTATGGCTACACCTTC.